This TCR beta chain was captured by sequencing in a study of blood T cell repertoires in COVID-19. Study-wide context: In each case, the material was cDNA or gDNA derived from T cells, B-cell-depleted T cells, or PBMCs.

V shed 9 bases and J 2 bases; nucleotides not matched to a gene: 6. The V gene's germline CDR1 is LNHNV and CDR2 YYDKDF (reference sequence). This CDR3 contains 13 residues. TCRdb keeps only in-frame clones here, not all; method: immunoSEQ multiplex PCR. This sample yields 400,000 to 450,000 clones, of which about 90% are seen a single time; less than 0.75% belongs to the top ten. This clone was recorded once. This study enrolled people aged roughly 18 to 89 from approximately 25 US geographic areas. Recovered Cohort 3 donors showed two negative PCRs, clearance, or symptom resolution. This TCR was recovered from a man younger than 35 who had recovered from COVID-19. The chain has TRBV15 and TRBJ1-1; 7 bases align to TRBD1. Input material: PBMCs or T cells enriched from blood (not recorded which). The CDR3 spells CATTTGRNTEAFF. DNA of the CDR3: TGTGCCACAACGACAGGGCGAAACACTGAAGCTTTCTTT.